One sample yielded the 22 T cell receptor beta chains listed below, sequenced in a study of tumor-infiltrating lymphocytes in localized non-small cell lung cancer. The assay was immunoSEQ multiplex PCR, and TCRdb's table has in-frame clones only and misses some. The data show 4,000 to 6,000 clones, about 70% seen once. Sequencing was done on a sample of lung tumor tissue. The source of these receptors is a human donor with non-small cell lung cancer.

V gene TRBV5-6 combines with J gene TRBJ2-4, with D unresolved. The germline V gene encodes CDR1 SGHDT and CDR2 YYEEEE. There are 12 residues in the CDR3. Deletions cut 0 bases from V and 6 bases from J, with 4 bases between. The CDR3 nucleotides are TGTGCCAGCAGCTTGGTGGGAAACATTCAGTACTTC. Amino acid sequence: CASSLVGNIQYF.

This clone showed up just once. The chain links TRBV4-1 to TRBJ2-3; perhaps D is TRBD1 or TRBD2 (5 bases each). This CDR3 comprises 15 residues. V lost 5 bases, J lost 1 base, and 13 bases lay in between. CDR1 and CDR2 (germline): MGHRA, YSYEKL. The CDR3 sequence: CASSSPTGRTDTQYF. CDR3 sequence (DNA): TGCGCCAGCAGCTCGCCCACGGGACGCACAGATACGCAGTATTTT.

The chain carries TRBV10-2 and TRBJ1-2; D remains unclear. The CDR3 is 20 residues long. The V end was cut by 0 bases, the J end by 2 bases, with 25 bases between. Germline V gene lookup returns CDR1 WSHSY and CDR2 SAAADI. The DNA for the CDR3 is TGCGCCAGCAGTGAGTCGAAGAGGGAGCTTTCCCGCACAAGGAACTATGGCTACACCTTC. Its protein is CASSESKRELSRTRNYGYTF.

This clone was picked up a small number of times. The J gene is TRBJ1-1, the V gene TRBV6-6; 11 nucleotides match TRBD1. Germline V gene lookup returns CDR1 MNHNY and CDR2 SVGAGI (reference sequence). J was trimmed by 6 bases and V by 6 bases; bases with no gene match: 9. This CDR3 is built from 15 residues. The CDR3 nucleotides read TGTGCCAGCAGGGACAGGGGGCGCGAAGCCGCTGAAGCTTTCTTT. It codes for CASRDRGREAAEAFF.

This clone was counted only a few times. The chain has TRBV14 and TRBJ1-1, with TRBD1 as a possible D gene (5 bases). This CDR3 is built from 13 residues. V was pared by 4 bases and J by 1 base, with 7 bases between. CDR1 is SGHDN, CDR2 FVKESK, per germline. DNA of the CDR3: TGTGCCAGCAGCCGACAGACGAACACTGAAGCTTTCTTT. Translated, it gives CASSRQTNTEAFF.

This clone was seen a few times. The chain employs TRBV7-2 and TRBJ2-2; no firm D call. Trimming shortened V by 2 bases and J by 2 bases, and 3 bases separated the two germline ends. The CDR3 contains 13 residues. From germline, CDR1 is SGHTA and CDR2 FQGNSA. The CDR3 DNA reads as TGTGCCAGCAGCTTATTTAACACCGGGGAGCTGTTTTTT. This gives the protein CASSLFNTGELFF.

The V gene is TRBV15, the J gene TRBJ2-1; D may be TRBD2 (7 bases). With 0 bases removed from V and 7 bases from J, the gap between germline ends came to 28 bases. CDR1 is LNHNV and CDR2 is YYDKDF in the germline V gene (reference sequence). The CDR3 is made up of 20 amino acids. The CDR3 region is CATSREGASGQLSLLNEQFF. In nucleotides, the CDR3 is TGTGCCACCAGCAGAGAGGGGGCTAGCGGCCAGTTATCACTCTTAAATGAGCAGTTCTTC.

The chain employs TRBV30 and TRBJ2-2; D call uncertain. The germline V gene has CDR1 GTSNPN and CDR2 SVGIG (reference sequence). This CDR3 comprises 15 residues. Between the trimmed V and J ends, which lost 0 bases and 3 bases, there was a span of 11 bases. The CDR3 loop is CAWSVRAVYTGELFF. DNA for the CDR3: TGTGCCTGGAGTGTAAGGGCGGTGTACACCGGGGAGCTGTTTTTT.

The genes are TRBV5-5 and TRBJ1-1; D gene unclear. Per the germline V gene, CDR1 is SGHKS and CDR2 is YYEKEE (reference sequence). Trimming took off 2 bases at V and 0 bases at J, with 11 bases between the two ends. The CDR3 has 15 residues. The CDR3 nucleotides are TGTGCCAGCAGCTTCCCCGGCAGCTTGAACACTGAAGCTTTCTTT. Translated, it gives CASSFPGSLNTEAFF.

V usage is TRBV6-5 and J usage is TRBJ1-2; weak D call: TRBD1 (5 bases). There are 13 residues in the CDR3. Looked up from germline, CDR1 is MNHEY and CDR2 is SVGAGI. The V gene lost 5 bases and the J gene lost 3 bases, with 10 bases spanning the gap. CDR3 region: CASSAQGDYGYTF. The DNA of the CDR3 is TGTGCCAGCAGTGCGCAGGGAGACTATGGCTACACCTTC.

This clone turned up a few times. This chain joins TRBV4-1 and TRBJ1-1; D not certain. CDR1 MGHRA and CDR2 YSYEKL come from the germline V gene. Between the trimmed V and J ends, which lost 0 bases and 2 bases, there was a span of 10 bases. The CDR3 is 15 amino acids. The CDR3 loop reads CASSQEWAVNTEAFF. The DNA for the CDR3 is TGCGCCAGCAGCCAAGAGTGGGCAGTAAACACTGAAGCTTTCTTT.

This clone was counted only a few times. This chain connects TRBV14 to TRBJ2-1; 10 bases map to TRBD2. Per germline, CDR1 SGHDN and CDR2 FVKESK. J was trimmed by 9 bases and V by 1 base; bases with no gene match: 6. This CDR3 region has 15 residues. Here the CDR3 reads CASSQAPSGSGEQFF. CDR3 sequence (DNA): TGTGCCAGCAGCCAAGCCCCTAGCGGGAGTGGTGAGCAGTTCTTC.

This clone has just one count. The J gene is TRBJ2-5, the V gene TRBV9, with D unresolved. Per germline, CDR1 SGDLS and CDR2 YYNGEE. The CDR3 totals 16 residues. V was clipped by 0 bases and J by 1 base, with 13 bases between them. CDR3 protein: CASSVGLREVQETQYF. The CDR3 DNA follows: TGTGCCAGCAGCGTAGGATTAAGGGAAGTCCAAGAGACCCAGTACTTC. The full variable domain, completed using reference TRBV9 and TRBJ2-5, is DSGVTQTPKHLITATGQRVTLRCSPRSGDLSVYWYQQSLDQGLQFLIQYYNGEERAKGNILERFSAQQFPDLHSELNLSSLELGDSALYFCASSVGLREVQETQYFGPGTRLLVL.

This clone turned up a few times. This chain links TRBV29-1 with TRBJ1-1; unclear D gene. Trimming stripped 5 bases from V and 1 base from J, with 14 bases between. This CDR3 spans 14 amino acids. Germline assignment: CDR1 SQVTM and CDR2 ANQGSEA. CDR3 region: CSVSSLLGNTEAFF. The CDR3 DNA sequence: TGCAGCGTTTCAAGTCTTTTGGGGAACACTGAAGCTTTCTTT. The entire variable domain, with the rest obtained from reference TRBV29-1 and TRBJ1-1, is as follows: SAVISQKPSRDICQRGTSLTIQCQVDSQVTMMFWYRQQPGQSLTLIATANQGSEATYESGFVIDKFPISRPNLTFSTLTVSNMSPEDSSIYLCSVSSLLGNTEAFFGQGTRLTVV.

In its sample, this clone was seen a few times. V is TRBV2 and J is TRBJ2-1, with TRBD2 matching 8 bases. Per germline, CDR1 SNHLY and CDR2 FYNNEI. This CDR3 contains 14 residues. Germline trimming cut 8 bases from V and 6 bases from J; bases unmatched to any gene: 9. The chain's CDR3 is CASHTAGGSNEQFF. The CDR3 nucleotides are TGTGCCAGCCACACGGCGGGGGGATCCAATGAGCAGTTCTTC.

This chain uses TRBV7-2 with TRBJ1-1, with D hard to call. Germline V CDR1 and CDR2: SGHTA, FQGNSA. The ends were cut back, 1 base at V and 0 bases at J, with 12 bases in the middle. CDR3 length: 16 residues. In nucleotides, the CDR3 is TGTGCCAGCAGCTTAGGCCCAGGAGTAATGAACACTGAAGCTTTCTTT. Translating it yields CASSLGPGVMNTEAFF.

This chain connects TRBV9 to TRBJ1-1, with D maybe TRBD1 (5 bases). CDR1 and CDR2 from the germline V gene are SGDLS and YYNGEE. V lost 0 bases and J lost 3, with 12 bases in between. The CDR3 runs to 15 residues. The CDR3 is CASSVVGGMDTEAFF. Here the CDR3 DNA reads TGTGCCAGCAGCGTAGTGGGGGGGATGGACACTGAAGCTTTCTTT.

The chain is built from TRBV27 and TRBJ1-2; D perhaps matches TRBD1 (6 bases). This CDR3 is built from 19 residues. Trimming cost V 4 bases and J 8 bases, with 32 bases left between them. Germline assignment: CDR1 MNHEY and CDR2 SMNVEV (reference sequence). The CDR3: CASSYSPGTTGSGFAGYTF. Here the CDR3 DNA reads TGTGCCAGCAGTTACTCTCCGGGGACTACAGGGTCAGGGTTTGCAGGCTACACCTTC.

The chain employs TRBV6-4 and TRBJ2-1, with TRBD2 matching over 16 bases. V dropped 3 bases and J dropped 9; count of bases not matched to a gene: 2. The germline gives CDR1 MRHNA, CDR2 SNTAGT. There are 15 residues in the CDR3. The chain's CDR3 is CASSEGTSGGAEQFF. The CDR3 DNA reads TGTGCCAGCAGTGAGGGGACTAGCGGGGGGGCTGAGCAGTTCTTC.

The chain uses TRBV19 and TRBJ1-2; tentative D call: TRBD1 (5 bases). V was trimmed by 2 bases and J by 7 bases, leaving 14 bases between them. The CDR3 spans 14 residues. Germline CDR1 is LNHDA and CDR2 is SQIVND (reference sequence). The DNA for the CDR3 is TGTGCCAGTAGTATAAGGGACGGTTCTCGTGGCTACACCTTC. It translates to CASSIRDGSRGYTF.

The genes are TRBV7-2 and TRBJ1-5; 9 bases align to TRBD1. Germline CDR1 is SGHTA and CDR2 is FQGNSA. The CDR3 totals 14 residues. Trimming at V came to 4 bases and at J to 6 bases, leaving 4 bases not matched to a gene. Here the CDR3 DNA reads TGTGCCAGCAGCTGGGGACAGGGAAGTCAGCCCCAGCATTTT. Protein product: CASSWGQGSQPQHF.

CDR3 loop: CASSMGVGEKLFF. CDR3 nucleotides: TGTGCCAGCAGTATGGGGGTAGGAGAAAAACTGTTTTTT. V is TRBV6-4 and J is TRBJ1-4, with a tentative D call TRBD1 (5 bases). V was clipped by 5 bases and J by 8 bases, with 12 bases between them. This CDR3 comprises 13 residues. Per the germline V gene, CDR1 is MRHNA and CDR2 is SNTAGT.